The clone carrying this T cell receptor beta chain was observed a handful of times. These data belong to a study of patients and donors after allogeneic stem cell transplantation. V was trimmed by 8 bases and J by 0 bases, leaving 10 bases between them. The CDR3 is made up of 13 amino acids. Germline V gene lookup returns CDR1 ENHRY and CDR2 SYGVKD. One entry per CDR3 protein results from TCRdb running MiXCR on the RT-PCR reads. Seen here are 150,000 to 200,000 distinct CDR3 sequences, about 32% observed once, and the top ten hold 3.2%. The material sequenced was blood, either unsorted or a sorted T cell fraction (not recorded which). This TCR derives from a human donor who was either an allogeneic HSCT recipient or a stem cell or donor lymphocyte infusion donor (not recorded which). It is not recorded whose cells these are; they may come from a transplant donor. The genes are TRBV10-3 and TRBJ1-1; no clear D. CDR3: CAIRYGVNTEAFF. DNA of the CDR3: TGTGCCATCCGCTACGGGGTGAACACTGAAGCTTTCTTT.